The 26 T cell receptor beta chains in this list originate from one sample, sequenced in a study of shared clonotypes between healthy human individuals. Method: immunoSEQ multiplex PCR; TCRdb's copy keeps in-frame clones and lacks some. The table records roughly 100,000 clones, less than 80% of them present only once. Specimen: memory CD8+ T cells sorted from blood. Noted subset: CD45RO+ cells pooled with CCR7-negative TemRA cells. These TCRs come from a woman younger than 45 in good health.

The chain employs TRBV19 and TRBJ1-4; D not resolved. Germline values: CDR1 LNHDA, CDR2 SQIVND (reference sequence). V was shortened by 5 bases and J by 0 bases, with 10 bases between the two germline ends. The CDR3 is made up of 15 amino acids. CDR3 nucleotide sequence: TGTGCCAGTAGTGTGACACAAACAACTAATGAAAAACTGTTTTTT. This translates into CASSVTQTTNEKLFF.

The rearrangement uses TRBV27 and TRBJ1-1; D is unresolved. Germline values: CDR1 MNHEY, CDR2 SMNVEV (reference sequence). The length of the CDR3 is 13 residues. Trimming took off 6 bases at V and 4 bases at J, with 12 bases between the two ends. The CDR3 is CASSLSGPTEAFF. CDR3 sequence (DNA): TGTGCCAGCAGCCTTTCGGGTCCCACTGAAGCTTTCTTT.

The rearrangement uses TRBV7-3 and TRBJ2-2, with D maybe TRBD2 (7 bases). Germline V lookup: CDR1 SGHTA, CDR2 FQGTGA. The CDR3 spans 15 residues. The V end was cut by 5 bases, the J end by 5 bases, with 15 bases between. This CDR3 is CASSRGGGRTGELFF. The CDR3 DNA is TGTGCCAGCAGCCGCGGCGGGGGCAGGACCGGGGAGCTGTTTTTT.

In its sample, this clone is medium-sized. The chain is built from TRBV4-2 and TRBJ2-7; 7 positions agree with TRBD2. V lost 0 bases and J lost 2; bases outside the gene matches: 7. This CDR3 comprises 16 residues. In germline, CDR1 is LGHNA, CDR2 YNFKEQ. Here the CDR3 reads CASSQEGAGDPYEQYF. CDR3 nucleotides: TGTGCCAGCAGCCAAGAAGGGGCGGGAGATCCCTACGAGCAGTACTTC.

The V and J genes are TRBV27 and TRBJ1-3; D is uncertain. Germline values: CDR1 MNHEY, CDR2 SMNVEV (reference sequence). The ends were cut back, 6 bases at V and 3 bases at J, with 12 bases in the middle. There are 14 residues in the CDR3. CDR3 residues: CASSPTPRGNTIYF. CDR3 DNA: TGTGCCAGCAGCCCGACCCCACGTGGAAACACCATATATTTT.

This clone was observed once. The rearrangement uses TRBV6-1 and TRBJ1-5, with TRBD1 matching 8 bases. V was pared by 4 bases and J by 6 bases, with 8 bases of the junction left unmatched. Germline CDR1 MNHNS, CDR2 SASEGT. The CDR3 is made up of 15 amino acids. In nucleotides, the CDR3 is TGTGCCAGCAGTGTTCAAGTAACAGGGGGTCAGCCCCAGCATTTT. Translation gives CASSVQVTGGQPQHF.

The gene calls are TRBV7-8 and TRBJ2-4, with TRBD1 as a possible D gene (6 bases). Germline CDR1 reads SGHVS; CDR2 reads FQNEAQ. Trimming took 1 base from V and 3 from J, leaving 13 bases between them. There are 16 residues in the CDR3. Here the CDR3 reads CASSLDLTGNKNIQYF. CDR3 sequence (DNA): TGTGCCAGCAGCTTAGACCTAACAGGGAACAAAAACATTCAGTACTTC.

In its sample, this clone was seen a few times. This chain joins TRBV9 and TRBJ2-2, with a tentative D call TRBD2 (5 bases). Trimming cost V 4 bases and J 7 bases, with 8 bases left between them. In germline, CDR1 is SGDLS, CDR2 YYNGEE. This CDR3 has 12 residues. The CDR3 DNA reads as TGTGCCAGCAGCCATGCGGGCGGGGAGCTGTTTTTT. Protein: CASSHAGGELFF.

The chain employs TRBV5-1 and TRBJ2-7, with 7 bases fitting TRBD1. Trimming took 0 bases from V and 2 from J; bases not matched to a gene: 5. Germline V gene data show CDR1 as SGHRS and CDR2 as YFSETQ. The CDR3 is 15 amino acids. The CDR3 DNA is TGCGCCAGCAGCTTGGCAGGGACAGAAGCCTACGAGCAGTACTTC. The encoded protein is CASSLAGTEAYEQYF.

The chain is built from TRBV14 and TRBJ2-7, with TRBD2 as a possible D gene (5 bases). The V gene lost 0 bases and the J gene lost 0 bases, with 9 bases spanning the gap. This CDR3 contains 15 residues. Germline V lookup: CDR1 SGHDN, CDR2 FVKESK. This CDR3 reads CASSQDFGVSYEQYF. Here the CDR3 DNA reads TGTGCCAGCAGCCAAGATTTCGGGGTCTCCTACGAGCAGTACTTC.

The chain couples TRBV6-1 to TRBJ1-2, with a possible D match to TRBD1 (6 bases). V was clipped by 2 bases and J by 4 bases, with 8 bases between them. From germline, CDR1 is MNHNS and CDR2 SASEGT. The CDR3 consists of 13 residues. In DNA, the CDR3 is TGTGCCAGCAGTGAAATGGGGGCCTATGGCTACACCTTC. Amino acid sequence: CASSEMGAYGYTF.

V and J are TRBV10-1 and TRBJ1-3; D gene uncertain. Germline CDR1 WNHNN, CDR2 SYGVQD (reference sequence). With 0 bases removed from V and 2 bases from J, the gap between germline ends came to 14 bases. CDR3 length equals 17 residues. DNA for the CDR3: TGCGCCAGCAGTGAGTCTACTGACCACCGAACTGGAAACACCATATATTTT. This encodes CASSESTDHRTGNTIYF.

The J gene is TRBJ2-5, the V gene TRBV5-1, with a possible D match to TRBD1 (6 bases). The CDR3 consists of 14 residues. CDR1 and CDR2 (germline): SGHRS, YFSETQ. V was trimmed by 4 bases and J by 4 bases, leaving 14 bases between them. CDR3: CASSPRTVTETQYF. The CDR3 nucleotides are TGCGCCAGCAGCCCCAGGACAGTAACAGAGACCCAGTACTTC.

The V call is TRBV27, the J call TRBJ2-6; no clear D. V shed 4 bases and J shed 2 bases, with 6 bases lying between them. Germline CDR1 and CDR2: MNHEY and SMNVEV (reference sequence). This CDR3 contains 14 residues. The CDR3 bases are TGTGCCAGCAGTTCCACAACTGGGGCCAACGTCCTGACTTTC. It encodes CASSSTTGANVLTF.

The chain has TRBV5-1 and TRBJ2-5; TRBD1 might be the D (5 bases). The germline CDR1 and CDR2 sequences are SGHRS and YFSETQ. CDR3 length equals 15 residues. Trimming took off 2 bases at V and 2 bases at J, with 13 bases between the two ends. Here the CDR3 reads CASSLLSRDQETQYF. The CDR3 DNA reads TGCGCCAGCAGCTTATTAAGCAGGGATCAAGAGACCCAGTACTTC.

The chain uses TRBV27 and TRBJ2-7; TRBD2 matches 11 bases. From germline, CDR1 is MNHEY and CDR2 SMNVEV (reference sequence). V gave up 4 bases and J gave up 1 base; unmatched junction bases: 15. The CDR3 spans 19 residues. CDR3 region: CASSSHYYRTSGRSYEQYF. The CDR3, as DNA: TGTGCCAGCAGTTCACACTATTATCGGACTAGCGGGCGGTCCTACGAGCAGTACTTC.

The V gene is TRBV27, the J gene TRBJ1-1; the D is unclear. This CDR3 is 13 amino acids long. Germline CDR1 and CDR2: MNHEY and SMNVEV (reference sequence). Between the trimmed V and J ends, which lost 6 bases and 4 bases, there was a span of 12 bases. The CDR3 DNA is TGTGCCAGCAGCCTCGGCCTTGTCACTGAAGCTTTCTTT. Its protein is CASSLGLVTEAFF.

V and J are TRBV27 and TRBJ2-7; D is perhaps TRBD1 or TRBD2 (5 bases each). V was pared by 2 bases and J by 3 bases, with 23 bases between. Per the germline V gene, CDR1 is MNHEY and CDR2 is SMNVEV (reference sequence). This CDR3 comprises 18 residues. CDR3 sequence (DNA): TGTGCCAGCAGTTTACGCAACGGGGCGCCTAATCTTTTCTACGAGCAGTACTTC. Translated: CASSLRNGAPNLFYEQYF.

This chain uses TRBV19 with TRBJ2-6; 8 bases are shared with TRBD1. After removal of 1 base from V and 0 bases from J, the junction contained 5 bases not matched to a gene. The CDR3 is made up of 18 amino acids. The V gene's germline CDR1 is LNHDA and CDR2 SQIVND (reference sequence). The DNA of the CDR3 is TGTGCCAGTAGTATAGGGGACAGGCTTAGCTCTGGGGCCAACGTCCTGACTTTC. This gives the protein CASSIGDRLSSGANVLTF.

This clone is medium-sized within its sample. This chain joins TRBV29-1 and TRBJ1-4, with D possibly TRBD1 on 5 matching bases. This CDR3 is 14 amino acids long. The V gene's germline CDR1 is SQVTM and CDR2 ANQGSEA. V shed 4 bases and J shed 1 base, with 10 bases lying between them. The CDR3 sequence is CSVGAQGTNEKLFF. The CDR3 coding sequence is TGCAGCGTTGGGGCTCAGGGAACTAATGAAAAACTGTTTTTT.

J is TRBJ2-1 and V is TRBV21-1; TRBD2 is the table's D call, not checked against the DNA. TRBV21-1 is an annotated pseudogene. The CDR3 spans 13 residues. DNA of the CDR3: TGTGCCAGCAGCAAAGGGGTTAGCGGAGAGCAGTTCTTC. Protein: CASSKGVSGEQFF.

Concerning this clone: A clone one base away is much larger, so this may be a read error. The same CDR3 is also encoded by other DNA sequences in this sample. The genes are TRBV11-2 and TRBJ2-1, with 7 bases fitting TRBD2. The V gene's germline CDR1 is SGHAT and CDR2 FQNNGV. CDR3 size: 15 residues. The trim removed 2 bases at V and 2 bases at J, leaving 3 bases unmatched. CDR3 sequence (DNA): TGTGCCAGCAGCTTAACGGGAGGTCCCTACAATGAGCAGTTCTTC. Encoded protein: CASSLTGGPYNEQFF.

V is TRBV7-3 and J is TRBJ1-4, with TRBD1 identical over 7 bases. Germline loops: CDR1 SGHTA, CDR2 FQGTGA. Trimming took 5 bases from V and 0 from J; bases not matched to a gene: 3. CDR3 length: 15 amino acids. CDR3 region: CASSGGTATNEKLFF. In nucleotides, the CDR3 is TGTGCCAGCAGCGGGGGGACAGCAACTAATGAAAAACTGTTTTTT.

The chain has TRBV27 and TRBJ2-1; 14 bases agree with TRBD2. The J segment lost 7 bases and the V segment lost 5 bases, leaving 4 bases of the junction unmatched. Per germline, CDR1 MNHEY and CDR2 SMNVEV (reference sequence). CDR3 length equals 15 residues. The CDR3 nucleotides are TGTGCCAGCAGTCCGGGACTAGCGGGAGTTAATGAGCAGTTCTTC. Its translation: CASSPGLAGVNEQFF.

This clone was detected only a few times. The chain is built from TRBV19 and TRBJ1-1; TRBD1 is a possible D gene (6 bases). The CDR3 loop spans 15 amino acids. V was trimmed by 7 bases and J by 8 bases, leaving 23 bases between them. From germline, CDR1 is LNHDA and CDR2 SQIVND (reference sequence). Written as DNA, the CDR3 is TGTGCCAGTACCCCTAGGGGGGTCAGACAATTAGAAGCTTTCTTT. It translates to CASTPRGVRQLEAFF.

The CDR3 region has the DNA TGTGCCAGTAGTTTCCTGAGTGGGGGTAATGAAAAACTGTTTTTT. The encoded protein is CASSFLSGGNEKLFF. The chain links TRBV19 to TRBJ1-4; tentative D call: TRBD1 (5 bases). This CDR3 has 15 amino acids. V was pared by 5 bases and J by 4 bases, with 14 bases between. Germline V gene sequence: CDR1 LNHDA, CDR2 SQIVND (reference sequence).